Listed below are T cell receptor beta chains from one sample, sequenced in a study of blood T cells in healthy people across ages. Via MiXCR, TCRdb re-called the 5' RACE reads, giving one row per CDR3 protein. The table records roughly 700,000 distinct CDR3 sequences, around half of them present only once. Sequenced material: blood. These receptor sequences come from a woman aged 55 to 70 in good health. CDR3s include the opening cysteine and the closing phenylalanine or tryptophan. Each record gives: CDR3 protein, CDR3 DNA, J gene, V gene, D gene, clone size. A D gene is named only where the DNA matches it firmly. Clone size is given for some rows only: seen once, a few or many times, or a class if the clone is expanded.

CSVQRAQSYNEQFF | TGCAGCGTTCAGCGGGCACAGTCCTACAATGAGCAGTTCTTC | TRBJ2-1 | TRBV29-1 | - | -
CASSFSGTYNEQFF | TGTGCCAGCAGTTTTAGCGGGACCTACAATGAGCAGTTCTTC | TRBJ2-1 | TRBV28 | TRBD2 | many
CASSYDGGGSNTGELFF | TGTGCCAGCAGTTACGATGGGGGAGGTAGTAACACCGGGGAGCTGTTTTTT | TRBJ2-2 | TRBV6-6 | - | -
CASNQGTRTYEQYF | TGTGCCAGCAATCAAGGTACGAGAACCTACGAGCAGTACTTC | TRBJ2-7 | TRBV28 | - | -
CASSPPGEGGQPQHF | TGTGCCAGCAGCCCTCCAGGGGAAGGAGGTCAGCCCCAGCATTTT | TRBJ1-5 | TRBV28 | - | -
CASSPRDRRTYEQYF | TGCGCCAGCAGCCCCCGGGACAGGAGAACCTACGAGCAGTACTTC | TRBJ2-7 | TRBV5-6 | TRBD1 | -
CSIAAQGVNEQFF | TGCAGTATAGCGGCCCAGGGGGTCAATGAGCAGTTCTTC | TRBJ2-1 | TRBV20-1 | - | -
CASSLQVNRGHRSYEQYF | TGTGCCAGCAGTCTTCAGGTGAACAGGGGACATCGCTCCTACGAGCAGTACTTC | TRBJ2-7 | TRBV12-3/TRBV12-4 | TRBD1 | few
CSSPRASGSYEQYF | TGCAGTTCCCCACGGGCTAGCGGATCCTACGAGCAGTACTTC | TRBJ2-7 | TRBV20-1 | TRBD2 | -
CASSLSERRETQYF | TGCGCCAGCAGCCTTAGCGAGAGGCGTGAGACCCAGTACTTC | TRBJ2-5 | TRBV5-1 | - | -
CATALFGNEQFF | TGTGCCACCGCTCTTTTTGGGAATGAGCAGTTCTTC | TRBJ2-1 | TRBV10-3 | - | once
CASTTGTGAPNYGYTF | TGTGCCAGCACTACCGGGACAGGGGCCCCTAACTATGGCTACACCTTC | TRBJ1-2 | TRBV9 | TRBD1 | few
CASSPYSGGEQFF | TGTGCCAGCTCACCTTATTCAGGTGGGGAGCAGTTCTTC | TRBJ2-1 | TRBV18 | - | -
CASSASAPPGPGEQFF | TGTGCCAGCAGCGCCTCAGCGCCCCCCGGCCCTGGTGAGCAGTTCTTC | TRBJ2-1 | TRBV21-1 | - | once
CASSSQGAANYGYTF | TGTGCCAGCTCATCTCAGGGAGCAGCTAACTATGGCTACACCTTC | TRBJ1-2 | TRBV18 | - | -
CAVRTSGRTGELFF | TGTGCCGTCCGGACTAGCGGGAGAACCGGGGAGCTGTTTTTT | TRBJ2-2 | TRBV27 | TRBD2 | -
CASSKTGYGYTF | TGTGCCAGCAGTAAGACAGGTTATGGCTACACCTTC | TRBJ1-2 | TRBV6-2/TRBV6-3 | - | -
CASSLWEGSYNEQFF | TGTGCCAGCAGTTTATGGGAGGGCTCCTACAATGAGCAGTTCTTC | TRBJ2-1 | TRBV28 | - | -
CASSPMSGRVHEQYF | TGTGCCAGCAGCCCAATGAGCGGGAGAGTTCACGAGCAGTACTTC | TRBJ2-7 | TRBV4-2 | TRBD2 | few
CASWSGSGETQYF | TGTGCCAGCTGGAGCGGGAGTGGAGAGACCCAGTACTTC | TRBJ2-5 | TRBV6-1 | TRBD2 | -
CASSQDSGAGREMGEQYF | TGCGCCAGCAGCCAAGATTCGGGTGCTGGCAGGGAGATGGGCGAGCAGTACTTC | TRBJ2-7 | TRBV4-3 | - | -
CASSYRLANNEQFF | TGTGCCAGCAGTTACCGGCTGGCTAACAATGAGCAGTTCTTC | TRBJ2-1 | TRBV6-2/TRBV6-3 | - | few
CASSLSTGASMNTGAFF | TGTGCCAGCAGCTTAAGCACAGGGGCATCAATGAACACTGGAGCTTTCTTT | TRBJ1-1 | TRBV11-1 | TRBD1 | -
CASSLEVKQMVPSPLHF | TGTGCCAGCAGCTTGGAGGTAAAACAGATGGTTCCTTCACCCCTCCACTTT | TRBJ1-6 | TRBV5-6 | - | -
CASAGTGPSEQYF | TGTGCCAGCGCCGGGACAGGGCCCTCCGAGCAGTACTTC | TRBJ2-7 | TRBV2 | TRBD1 | few
CASSSPGTGGNTIYF | TGCGCCAGCAGTTCTCCCGGGACAGGGGGAAACACCATATATTTT | TRBJ1-3 | TRBV5-1 | TRBD1 | -
CASSQDRAGGYYEQYF | TGCGCCAGCAGCCAAGATCGCGCGGGGGGCTACTACGAGCAGTACTTC | TRBJ2-7 | TRBV4-1 | TRBD2 | once
CSARPGFDDTQYF | TGCAGTGCTAGACCCGGGTTTGACGATACGCAGTATTTT | TRBJ2-3 | TRBV20-1 | - | -
CSVVRGDREETQYF | TGCAGCGTTGTGCGGGGGGACAGGGAAGAGACCCAGTACTTC | TRBJ2-5 | TRBV29-1 | - | -
CASSLLGEYHEQYF | TGTGCCAGCAGTTTACTGGGGGAGTACCACGAGCAGTACTTC | TRBJ2-7 | TRBV12-3/TRBV12-4 | - | many
CASRVGLAGVYEQYF | TGTGCCAGCAGGGTGGGACTAGCGGGAGTATACGAGCAGTACTTC | TRBJ2-7 | TRBV2 | TRBD2 | -
CASSSRRGSYTF | TGTGCCAGCAGCTCCCGTCGGGGAAGCTACACCTTC | TRBJ1-2 | TRBV7-3 | - | few
CASTLDSGFSREQFF | TGTGCCAGCACCCTCGATTCCGGGTTCTCCCGGGAGCAGTTCTTC | TRBJ2-1 | TRBV6-2/TRBV6-3 | - | -
CASSRTSGARDTGELFF | TGTGCCAGCAGCCGAACCTCAGGGGCTAGGGACACCGGGGAGCTGTTTTTT | TRBJ2-2 | TRBV7-2 | - | -
CASSQDGAASTDTQYF | TGTGCCAGCAGCCAAGATGGGGCGGCTAGCACAGATACGCAGTATTTT | TRBJ2-3 | TRBV14 | - | -
CASSIPTATDTQYF | TGCGCCAGCAGCATCCCGACTGCCACAGATACGCAGTATTTT | TRBJ2-3 | TRBV5-1 | - | -
CASSARLPSGRRTDTQYF | TGTGCCAGCAGCGCACGACTTCCTAGCGGGAGGAGGACAGATACGCAGTATTTT | TRBJ2-3 | TRBV9 | TRBD2 | few
CASSLSAGMPGPANEQFF | TGTGCCAGCAGCCTAAGTGCGGGGATGCCGGGACCCGCGAATGAGCAGTTCTTC | TRBJ2-1 | TRBV7-3 | - | once
CASSLTPAKMYEQYF | TGTGCCAGCAGCTTAACCCCAGCTAAAATGTACGAGCAGTACTTC | TRBJ2-7 | TRBV7-3 | - | few
CASRRTGSNYGYTF | TGTGCCAGCAGGCGGACAGGGTCTAACTATGGCTACACCTTC | TRBJ1-2 | TRBV6-5 | TRBD1 | -
CASSKEKLAGGPETQYF | TGTGCCAGCAGCAAAGAGAAACTAGCGGGAGGGCCGGAGACCCAGTACTTC | TRBJ2-5 | TRBV21-1 | - | -
CASTSVNYGYTF | TGTGCCAGCACCTCGGTTAACTATGGCTACACCTTC | TRBJ1-2 | TRBV7-2 | - | -
CSARDLLPSSYNEQFF | TGCAGTGCTAGAGATTTACTCCCCAGCTCCTACAATGAGCAGTTCTTC | TRBJ2-1 | TRBV20-1 | - | once
CASSRVKRPNNEQFF | TGTGCCAGCTCCCGCGTCAAGAGACCGAACAATGAGCAGTTCTTC | TRBJ2-1 | TRBV6-5 | - | -
CARSPPFSTDTQYF | TGTGCCAGATCACCACCGTTTAGCACAGATACGCAGTATTTT | TRBJ2-3 | TRBV18 | - | -
CASSLAVAARTDTQYF | TGTGCCAGCAGTTTAGCAGTAGCGGCCCGCACAGATACGCAGTATTTT | TRBJ2-3 | TRBV12-3/TRBV12-4 | - | few
CASTSLQGAGGYTF | TGTGCCAGCACCAGCCTCCAGGGGGCTGGGGGCTACACCTTC | TRBJ1-2 | TRBV27 | TRBD1 | -
CSARDWTTSNYEQYF | TGCAGTGCTAGAGATTGGACGACTAGTAACTACGAGCAGTACTTC | TRBJ2-7 | TRBV20-1 | - | many